A selection of T cell receptor beta chains follows, all from one sample in a study of T-cell reconstitution after alpha-beta-depleted transplantation in children. In TCRdb, the PCR reads were re-called with MiXCR into one record per CDR3 protein. The data hold 90,000 to 150,000 distinct CDR3 sequences, with 23% observed a single time. This specimen consisted of PBMCs, mostly from graft donor cells, obtained 180 days after TCRalphabeta/CD19-depleted stem cell transplant. The source is a male patient aged 2-10 years who had a stem cell transplant for chronic granulomatous disease, so the T cells may come from the graft donor. Both conserved end residues are part of each CDR3. Each record gives: V gene, clone size, J gene, D gene, CDR3 DNA, CDR3 protein. The D gene is left open where the match is weak. Clone sizes are given selectively: once, few, many, or a class where the clone is expanded.

v_call: TRBV5-1; clone_size: many; j_call: TRBJ2-1; d_call: .; cdr3_nt: TGCGCCAGCAGCACAGCTTGGGAGAATGAGCAGTTCTTC; cdr3_aa: CASSTAWENEQFF
v_call: TRBV7-2; clone_size: few; j_call: TRBJ2-7; d_call: TRBD2; cdr3_nt: TGTGCCAGCAGCGGGTCAGCGGGGGTGTACGAGCAGTACTTC; cdr3_aa: CASSGSAGVYEQYF
v_call: TRBV6-4; clone_size: .; j_call: TRBJ2-1; d_call: .; cdr3_nt: TGTGCCAGCAGTGTTACAGGGAGGGATGAGCAGTTCTTC; cdr3_aa: CASSVTGRDEQFF
v_call: TRBV19; clone_size: .; j_call: TRBJ2-3; d_call: .; cdr3_nt: TGTGCCAGTAGTCCCCTCGTACGAGATACGCAGTATTTT; cdr3_aa: CASSPLVRDTQYF
v_call: TRBV29-1; clone_size: .; j_call: TRBJ2-1; d_call: TRBD2; cdr3_nt: TGCAGCGTTATAAACAGGGGACTAGCGGGAGGTAGGAATGAGCAGTTCTTC; cdr3_aa: CSVINRGLAGGRNEQFF
v_call: TRBV12-3/TRBV12-4; clone_size: few; j_call: TRBJ2-3; d_call: .; cdr3_nt: TGTGCCAGCAGTTTTACGGGGATCACAGATACGCAGTATTTT; cdr3_aa: CASSFTGITDTQYF
v_call: TRBV7-8; clone_size: .; j_call: TRBJ2-3; d_call: TRBD2; cdr3_nt: TGTGCCAGCAGCCCCGGGACTAGCGGGATCGCTAGCACAGATACGCAGTATTTT; cdr3_aa: CASSPGTSGIASTDTQYF
v_call: TRBV7-2; clone_size: .; j_call: TRBJ2-7; d_call: .; cdr3_nt: TGTGCCAGCAGGAACTATAGGGGGGACGAGCAGTACTTC; cdr3_aa: CASRNYRGDEQYF
v_call: TRBV20-1; clone_size: few; j_call: TRBJ2-3; d_call: .; cdr3_nt: TGCAGTGCTAGTTGGGGGACTAGCACAGATACGCAGTATTTT; cdr3_aa: CSASWGTSTDTQYF
v_call: TRBV6-1; clone_size: many; j_call: TRBJ2-3; d_call: TRBD2; cdr3_nt: TGTGCCAGCAGTCAAACTAGCGGGGGCACAGATACGCAGTATTTT; cdr3_aa: CASSQTSGGTDTQYF
v_call: TRBV20-1; clone_size: few; j_call: TRBJ2-3; d_call: TRBD1; cdr3_nt: TGCAGTGCTAGAGGAAACAGGGGGCCTGGCACAGATACGCAGTATTTT; cdr3_aa: CSARGNRGPGTDTQYF
v_call: TRBV5-1; clone_size: .; j_call: TRBJ2-1; d_call: TRBD2; cdr3_nt: TGCGCCAGCTCCCAAGGACTAGCGGGACGCAATGAGCAGTTCTTC; cdr3_aa: CASSQGLAGRNEQFF
v_call: TRBV20-1; clone_size: many; j_call: TRBJ1-1; d_call: TRBD1; cdr3_nt: TGCAGTGCTAGAACGACAGGGCCCACTGAAGCTTTCTTT; cdr3_aa: CSARTTGPTEAFF